This is a list of T cell receptor beta chains from one sample in a study of blood T cell repertoires in COVID-19. Clones were sequenced by immunoSEQ multiplex PCR, and TCRdb holds only the in-frame ones, with some missing. In the table there are fewer than 250,000 clones, approximately 84% of which are singletons. The sequenced sample was PBMCs or T cells enriched from blood (not recorded which). The receptors come from a woman aged 25 to 39 who had recovered from COVID-19. Both conserved end residues are part of each CDR3. A D gene is named only where the DNA matches it firmly. Expanded clones are given a class, and other clones once, few, many or no size at all.

clone size: .; D gene: TRBD2; V gene: TRBV3-1/TRBV3-2; J gene: TRBJ2-1; CDR3 protein: CASSQDPSGSSYNEQFF; CDR3 DNA: TGTGCCAGCAGCCAAGATCCTAGCGGGAGCTCCTACAATGAGCAGTTCTTC
clone size: .; D gene: .; V gene: TRBV3-1/TRBV3-2; J gene: TRBJ2-7; CDR3 protein: CASSQDSTGRSSYEQYF; CDR3 DNA: TGTGCCAGCAGCCAAGATTCAACAGGGCGCTCCTCCTACGAGCAGTACTTC
clone size: once; D gene: .; V gene: TRBV6-4; J gene: TRBJ1-2; CDR3 protein: CASSDWPQGGYTF; CDR3 DNA: TGTGCCAGCAGTGATTGGCCTCAGGGTGGCTACACCTTC
clone size: few; D gene: TRBD1; V gene: TRBV5-1; J gene: TRBJ1-2; CDR3 protein: CASSLEAGQGNRYTF; CDR3 DNA: TGCGCCAGCAGCTTGGAGGCGGGACAGGGCAATCGCTACACCTTC
clone size: .; D gene: .; V gene: TRBV18; J gene: TRBJ2-3; CDR3 protein: CASSPPGHPNTDTQYF; CDR3 DNA: TGTGCCAGCTCACCACCGGGACACCCTAACACAGATACGCAGTATTTT
clone size: .; D gene: .; V gene: TRBV7-9; J gene: TRBJ1-1; CDR3 protein: CASSWSGGGTEAFF; CDR3 DNA: TGTGCCAGCAGCTGGAGCGGGGGTGGCACTGAAGCTTTCTTT
clone size: .; D gene: TRBD1; V gene: TRBV27; J gene: TRBJ1-1; CDR3 protein: CASSLGQATEAFF; CDR3 DNA: TGTGCCAGCAGTTTAGGACAGGCCACTGAAGCTTTCTTT
clone size: once; D gene: .; V gene: TRBV5-5; J gene: TRBJ1-6; CDR3 protein: CASSLEGGGTFYSPLHF; CDR3 DNA: TGTGCCAGCAGCTTGGAGGGCGGGGGTACATTTTATTCACCCCTCCACTTT
clone size: once; D gene: .; V gene: TRBV30; J gene: TRBJ2-5; CDR3 protein: CAWSGGGETQYF; CDR3 DNA: TGTGCCTGGAGTGGGGGGGGCGAGACCCAGTACTTC
clone size: .; D gene: .; V gene: TRBV6-6; J gene: TRBJ2-7; CDR3 protein: CASSSSGPYEQYF; CDR3 DNA: TGTGCCAGCAGTTCATCGGGTCCCTACGAGCAGTACTTC
clone size: .; D gene: TRBD1; V gene: TRBV12-3/TRBV12-4; J gene: TRBJ1-5; CDR3 protein: CASRSGQMEPQHF; CDR3 DNA: TGTGCCAGCAGGTCGGGACAGATGGAGCCCCAGCATTTT
clone size: .; D gene: .; V gene: TRBV24-1; J gene: TRBJ1-3; CDR3 protein: CATSGLYETARGDPGNTIYF; CDR3 DNA: TGTGCCACCAGTGGCCTCTACGAAACCGCTCGGGGGGACCCTGGAAACACCATATATTTT
clone size: .; D gene: TRBD2; V gene: TRBV30; J gene: TRBJ2-2; CDR3 protein: CAWTSGSGELFF; CDR3 DNA: TGTGCCTGGACTAGCGGGAGCGGGGAGCTGTTTTTT
clone size: .; D gene: TRBD1; V gene: TRBV30; J gene: TRBJ1-1; CDR3 protein: CAWSAGGLLNTEAFF; CDR3 DNA: TGTGCCTGGAGTGCAGGGGGCCTCCTGAACACTGAAGCTTTCTTT
clone size: .; D gene: .; V gene: TRBV27; J gene: TRBJ1-2; CDR3 protein: CASSILGYTF; CDR3 DNA: TGTGCCAGCAGTATTCTTGGCTACACCTTC
clone size: .; D gene: TRBD1; V gene: TRBV29-1; J gene: TRBJ1-2; CDR3 protein: CSVEGSGGIRSGYTF; CDR3 DNA: TGCAGCGTTGAAGGATCAGGGGGAATACGTAGTGGCTACACCTTC
clone size: .; D gene: TRBD1; V gene: TRBV7-9; J gene: TRBJ1-6; CDR3 protein: CASSRRTGDSPLHF; CDR3 DNA: TGTGCCAGCAGCCGACGGACAGGAGATTCACCCCTCCACTTT
clone size: once; D gene: .; V gene: TRBV18; J gene: TRBJ1-2; CDR3 protein: CASSPTGTTDYGYTF; CDR3 DNA: TGTGCCAGCTCACCCACCGGGACAACCGACTATGGCTACACCTTC
clone size: .; D gene: .; V gene: TRBV5-1; J gene: TRBJ2-7; CDR3 protein: CASSRTGSYEQYF; CDR3 DNA: TGCGCCAGCAGCCGCACAGGTTCCTACGAGCAGTACTTC
clone size: .; D gene: .; V gene: TRBV7-2; J gene: TRBJ1-6; CDR3 protein: CASSLESGLNSPLHF; CDR3 DNA: TGTGCCAGCAGCTTAGAATCAGGGCTTAATTCACCCCTCCACTTT
clone size: .; D gene: .; V gene: TRBV3-1/TRBV3-2; J gene: TRBJ2-5; CDR3 protein: CASSQERDQETQYF; CDR3 DNA: TGTGCCAGCAGCCAAGAACGCGACCAAGAGACCCAGTACTTC
clone size: once; D gene: .; V gene: TRBV7-2; J gene: TRBJ2-7; CDR3 protein: CASRVRDSLSYEQYF; CDR3 DNA: TGTGCCAGCAGAGTCCGGGACTCCCTTTCCTACGAGCAGTACTTC
clone size: .; D gene: .; V gene: TRBV23-1; J gene: TRBJ2-3; CDR3 protein: CASSQYEEVSSGDTDTQYF; CDR3 DNA: TGCGCCAGCAGTCAATATGAGGAGGTTTCCTCCGGAGATACAGATACGCAGTATTTT
clone size: .; D gene: .; V gene: TRBV7-9; J gene: TRBJ1-4; CDR3 protein: CASSLWGEGEKLFF; CDR3 DNA: TGTGCCAGCAGCTTATGGGGAGAGGGTGAAAAACTGTTTTTT
clone size: .; D gene: .; V gene: TRBV29-1; J gene: TRBJ1-5; CDR3 protein: CSVRRRLGGGSQPQHF; CDR3 DNA: TGCAGCGTCCGTCGCCGACTCGGGGGGGGGAGTCAGCCCCAGCATTTT
clone size: .; D gene: TRBD2; V gene: TRBV24-1; J gene: TRBJ2-2; CDR3 protein: CATSRTSTGELFF; CDR3 DNA: TGTGCCACCTCACGGACTAGCACCGGGGAGCTGTTTTTT
clone size: .; D gene: TRBD1; V gene: TRBV7-2; J gene: TRBJ2-5; CDR3 protein: CASSSQGVLETQYF; CDR3 DNA: TGTGCCAGCAGCTCCCAGGGGGTTCTGGAGACCCAGTACTTC
clone size: .; D gene: .; V gene: TRBV11-3; J gene: TRBJ2-1; CDR3 protein: CASRGGNNEQFF; CDR3 DNA: TGTGCCAGCAGAGGGGGAAACAATGAGCAGTTCTTC
clone size: .; D gene: .; V gene: TRBV10-3; J gene: TRBJ1-5; CDR3 protein: CAISETYSNQPQHF; CDR3 DNA: TGTGCCATCAGTGAGACCTATAGCAATCAGCCCCAGCATTTT
clone size: .; D gene: .; V gene: TRBV19; J gene: TRBJ2-2; CDR3 protein: CASSPEGRMWELFF; CDR3 DNA: TGTGCCAGTAGTCCAGAGGGCCGAATGTGGGAGCTGTTTTTT
clone size: .; D gene: .; V gene: TRBV7-2; J gene: TRBJ1-2; CDR3 protein: CASSLVGLEGDYGYTF; CDR3 DNA: TGTGCCAGCAGCTTAGTCGGCCTTGAAGGAGACTATGGCTACACCTTC
clone size: .; D gene: .; V gene: TRBV27; J gene: TRBJ2-1; CDR3 protein: CASSFGSVDNEQFF; CDR3 DNA: TGTGCCAGCAGTTTCGGGTCAGTAGACAATGAGCAGTTCTTC
clone size: few; D gene: .; V gene: TRBV7-8; J gene: TRBJ1-3; CDR3 protein: CASSPRGSSGNTIYF; CDR3 DNA: TGTGCCAGCAGCCCGCGGGGGAGCTCTGGAAACACCATATATTTT
clone size: once; D gene: .; V gene: TRBV7-9; J gene: TRBJ2-2; CDR3 protein: CASRLGPFTGELFF; CDR3 DNA: TGTGCCAGCAGACTAGGACCCTTCACCGGGGAGCTGTTTTTT
clone size: .; D gene: TRBD1; V gene: TRBV3-1/TRBV3-2; J gene: TRBJ1-5; CDR3 protein: CASSRTGESNQPQHF; CDR3 DNA: TGTGCCAGCAGCCGGACAGGAGAGAGCAATCAGCCCCAGCATTTT
clone size: .; D gene: .; V gene: TRBV9; J gene: TRBJ1-2; CDR3 protein: CASSVENHRAGYTF; CDR3 DNA: TGTGCCAGCAGCGTAGAGAACCACAGGGCTGGCTACACCTTC
clone size: .; D gene: TRBD1; V gene: TRBV24-1; J gene: TRBJ2-1; CDR3 protein: CATSESRGGHNEQFF; CDR3 DNA: TGTGCCACCAGTGAGTCCCGAGGGGGCCACAATGAGCAGTTCTTC
clone size: .; D gene: TRBD2; V gene: TRBV25-1; J gene: TRBJ2-1; CDR3 protein: CASSRGENNEQFF; CDR3 DNA: TGTGCCAGCAGTCGGGGGGAAAACAATGAGCAGTTCTTC
clone size: .; D gene: .; V gene: TRBV6-1; J gene: TRBJ1-2; CDR3 protein: CASSEPQGSRYGYTF; CDR3 DNA: TGTGCCAGCAGTGAACCGCAGGGTTCTCGGTATGGCTACACCTTC
clone size: once; D gene: .; V gene: TRBV4-2; J gene: TRBJ2-1; CDR3 protein: CASSQDRGTPSFEQFF; CDR3 DNA: TGTGCCAGCAGCCAAGATCGAGGGACTCCCAGTTTTGAGCAGTTCTTC
clone size: .; D gene: TRBD2; V gene: TRBV3-1/TRBV3-2; J gene: TRBJ2-7; CDR3 protein: CASSQGLASWEQYF; CDR3 DNA: TGTGCCAGCAGCCAGGGACTAGCTTCCTGGGAGCAGTACTTC
clone size: .; D gene: .; V gene: TRBV28; J gene: TRBJ1-2; CDR3 protein: CASESGRLVHGYTF; CDR3 DNA: TGTGCCAGCGAGTCAGGGCGGTTGGTGCATGGCTACACCTTC